This T cell receptor beta chain is from a study of T cells in Graves' hyperthyroidism and ophthalmopathy. Points from the study as a whole: In blood, most of the thyroid clonotypes expanded above 0.001 were also present.

On this clonotype itself: As yet, its antigen is unknown.

From germline, CDR1 is ENHRY and CDR2 SYGVKD. Trimming removed 7 bases at V and 8 bases at J, with 0 bases between. There are 9 residues in the CDR3. RNA transcripts yielded amplified TCR beta CDR3 regions. A set of HTBI primers served as the primers for a first-round RT-PCR of the TCR CDR3. TCRdb itself ran the multiplex PCR reads through MiXCR, one entry per CDR3 protein. This table has about 570,000 distinct CDR3 sequences, roughly 50% appearing once. The genes are TRBV10-3 and TRBJ2-6; D is unresolved. Sequences were obtained from peripheral blood or thyroid tissue (not recorded which). This TCR was recovered from an adult woman with Graves' disease, either hyperthyroidism or ophthalmopathy (not recorded which). The CDR3 protein is CAITNVLTF. The DNA for the CDR3 is TGTGCCATCACCAACGTCCTGACTTTC.